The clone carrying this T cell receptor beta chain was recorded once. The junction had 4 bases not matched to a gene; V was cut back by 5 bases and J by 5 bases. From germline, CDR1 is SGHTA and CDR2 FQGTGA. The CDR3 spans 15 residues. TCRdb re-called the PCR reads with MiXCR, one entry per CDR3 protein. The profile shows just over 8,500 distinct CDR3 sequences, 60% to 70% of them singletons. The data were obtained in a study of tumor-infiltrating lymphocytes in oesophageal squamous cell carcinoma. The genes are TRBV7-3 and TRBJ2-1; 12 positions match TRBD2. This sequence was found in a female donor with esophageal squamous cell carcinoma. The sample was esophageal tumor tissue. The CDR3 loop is CASSLAGGAHNEQFF. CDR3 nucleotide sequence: TGTGCCAGCAGCCTAGCGGGAGGGGCCCACAATGAGCAGTTCTTC.